This T cell receptor beta chain was retrieved from a study of T cells of healthy individuals. The table lists this clonotype with many counts. Germline lookup yields CDR1 KGHDR and CDR2 SFDVKD. Trimming pared 3 bases from V and 7 bases from J, leaving 9 bases between. This CDR3 contains 13 residues. One entry per CDR3 protein results from TCRdb running MiXCR on the 5' RACE reads. The sample yields 65,000 to 95,000 distinct CDR3 sequences, 4% to 5.5% seen once. The clonotype was recovered from a female donor in good health. This sequence joins TRBV24-1 and TRBJ2-1; unclear D gene. The CDR3 region has the DNA TGTGCCACCAGTGATCCGGTAAGGAATGAGCAGTTCTTC. Protein: CATSDPVRNEQFF.